Sequencing of this T cell receptor (beta chain) was carried out in a study of control samples from healthy donors and cancer patients. The method was immunoSEQ multiplex PCR; TCRdb's version includes in-frame clones alone and lacks a portion of them. This table has fewer than 85,000 clones, about 95% appearing once. Trimming pared 1 base from V and 5 bases from J, leaving 9 bases between. Germline V gives CDR1 SGHNT, CDR2 YYREEE (reference sequence). This CDR3 has 14 residues. Material: blood. The sequence derives from a woman in her 30s in good health. J is TRBJ1-4 and V is TRBV5-4; D remains unclear. DNA of the CDR3: TGTGCCAGCAGCTTGTCGGCGGGAAATGAAAAACTGTTTTTT. Its translation is CASSLSAGNEKLFF. Variable domain in full (rest from reference TRBV5-4 and TRBJ1-4): ETGVTQSPTHLIKTRGQQVTLRCSSQSGHNTVSWYQQALGQGPQFIFQYYREEENGRGNFPPRFSGLQFPNYSSELNVNALELDDSALYLCASSLSAGNEKLFFGSGTQLSVL.